This TCR beta chain derives from a study of blood T cell repertoires in COVID-19. Study-level information: COVID-19 samples from acute and convalescent phases originated in the United States, Italy and Spain. PBMCs, B-cell-depleted T cells, or T cells were the source of the cDNA or gDNA that made up the material.

Authors' processing steps: Nucleated cell counts were estimated from reference gene primer amplification. TCRdb's table, derived via immunoSEQ multiplex PCR, lists solely in-frame clones and lacks some. That table is the source of V, J and clone size, and D and trimming were worked out from the DNA. The sample consists of about 35,000 clones, around 85% of them appearing once. The CDR3 extends over 16 amino acids. V was clipped by 2 bases and J by 3 bases; unmatched bases: 8. Germline CDR1 is MNHNS and CDR2 is SASEGT. The TCR sequence derives from a man between 60 and 70 years old with active or convalescent COVID-19. Sequenced sample: peripheral blood. The V call is TRBV6-1, the J call TRBJ1-2; the match to TRBD1 covers 8 bases. In DNA form, the CDR3 reads TGTGCCAGCAGTGAAAAGCCAACAGGGGGGTACTATGGCTACACCTTC. It codes for CASSEKPTGGYYGYTF.